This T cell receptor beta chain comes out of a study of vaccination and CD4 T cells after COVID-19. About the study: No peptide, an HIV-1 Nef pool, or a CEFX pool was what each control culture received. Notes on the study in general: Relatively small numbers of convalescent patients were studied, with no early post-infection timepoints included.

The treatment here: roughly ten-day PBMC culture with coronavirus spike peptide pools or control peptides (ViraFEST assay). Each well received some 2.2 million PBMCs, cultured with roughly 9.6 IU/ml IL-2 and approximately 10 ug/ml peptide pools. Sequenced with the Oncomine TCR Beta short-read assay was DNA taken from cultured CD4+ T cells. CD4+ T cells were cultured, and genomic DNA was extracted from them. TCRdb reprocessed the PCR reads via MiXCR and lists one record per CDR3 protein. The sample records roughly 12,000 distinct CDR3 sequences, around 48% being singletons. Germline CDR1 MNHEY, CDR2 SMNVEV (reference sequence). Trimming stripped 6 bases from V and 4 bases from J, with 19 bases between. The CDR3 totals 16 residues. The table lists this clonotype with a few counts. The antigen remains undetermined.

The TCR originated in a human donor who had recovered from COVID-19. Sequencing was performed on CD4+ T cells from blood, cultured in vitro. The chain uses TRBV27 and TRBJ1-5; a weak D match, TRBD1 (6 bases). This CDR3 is CASSETRGWENQPQHF. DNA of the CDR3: TGTGCCAGCAGCGAAACTAGGGGGTGGGAAAATCAGCCCCAGCATTTT.